This is a list of T cell receptor beta chains from one sample in a study of T-cell memory formation after mild COVID-19. TCRdb analysed the 5' RACE reads with MiXCR anew, one entry per CDR3 protein. Of about 120,000 distinct CDR3 sequences listed, approximately 22% are singletons. Material: PBMCs or a T cell subset sorted from them (not recorded which). The source is a young man who had mild COVID-19 (a few samples of this study predate the infection). Cell type and time point are not known. The CDR3 runs from the conserved cysteine through the conserved F or W. Clone size is shown for a subset of rows, as once, few, many or a class of expanded clone.

clone_size v_call cdr3_aa
few TRBV4-3 CASSPGSGREQYF
NA TRBV4-3 CASSQDMGLQETQYF
NA TRBV6-6 CASSLLQVQGTTGELFF
few TRBV6-2/TRBV6-3 CASSLVRSGETQYF
few TRBV7-9 CASAYMNTEAFF
many TRBV7-2 CASGTLGLSSYNEQFF
few TRBV7-9 CASSSWDRSNTGELFF
NA TRBV27 CASSAAGQGVVYEQYF
NA TRBV6-5 CASSSTNVETQYF
few TRBV7-2 CASSFQGSGELFF
few TRBV7-9 CASSLAWNEQFF
few TRBV19 CASSMPVGQEGIYEQYF
NA TRBV6-4 CASSASGGATDTQYF
NA TRBV29-1 CSVETVETYGYTF
NA TRBV9 CASSVGRGPNTGELFF
few TRBV20-1 CSATGTGVINYGYTF
NA TRBV7-3 CASSRSRGQNTEAFF
few TRBV27 CASSSGTLNTGELFF
few TRBV4-3 CASSQDQGLYYNEQFF
NA TRBV7-9 CASSLFQPEQYF
few TRBV6-5 CASRAGTSAGNLAKNIQYF
NA TRBV4-1 CASSPTLSGYEQYF
many TRBV19 CASSPGTGGGNEQFF
medium-sized TRBV6-2/TRBV6-3 CASTLSDRPTDTQYF
few TRBV11-2 CASSRGSYITDTQYF
NA TRBV29-1 CSVEGMTTNTEAFF
many TRBV7-9 CASSLQETQYF
NA TRBV5-1 CASSWGGMNEQYF
NA TRBV4-1 CASRDEGRGDNEQFF
NA TRBV29-1 CSVRDFNEQFF
few TRBV6-5 CASSYGPGWETQYF
NA TRBV29-1 CSVEKALGGSYNEQFF
many TRBV29-1 CSVADPGQGNTIYF
NA TRBV6-5 CATNSGTGGIKTQYF
few TRBV19 CASSIGRPGFYTEAFF
NA TRBV7-6 CASSSVTSGALGIQFF
NA TRBV6-5 CASNGQGPDSPLHF
few TRBV20-1 CSARNRGINTGELFF
NA TRBV5-4 CASSLDGDNEQFF
many TRBV5-1 CASTPEAGGDTGELFF
few TRBV10-3 CAISEYRDGANYGYTF
NA TRBV7-6 CASSLFHAGTWGNEKLFF
few TRBV13 CASSRQEGNEQFF
few TRBV12-3/TRBV12-4 CASSWDRADDTDTQYF
once TRBV29-1 CSVEVLQGYTF
NA TRBV27 CASSFLGEAQPQHF
NA TRBV6-6 CASSRATSGGRSTDTQYF
NA TRBV29-1 CSAVGDSNQPQHF
NA TRBV11-2 CASSPLGLAATDTQYF
NA TRBV20-1 CSARGRQGAHQADGYTF
few TRBV27 CASSLTGGGITEAFF
NA TRBV7-6 CASSIASAGTDTQYF